This T cell receptor beta chain was recovered during a study of OX40 agonist ivuxolimab in advanced cancers. Concerning the study at large: Ivuxolimab, which targeted the costimulatory receptor OX40 (CD134), was an agonistic, fully human IgG2 monoclonal antibody. Intravenous ivuxolimab was administered to patients every 2 weeks at six dose levels: 0.01, 0.1, 0.3, 1.5, 3 and 10 mg/kg. Among the approximately 50 dose-escalation patients, around 20 had hepatocellular carcinoma, 15 or so melanoma, 9 renal cell carcinoma and 9 head and neck cancer. In the dose-escalation cohort, roughly 80% of patients were male, and the mean age was about 55 years, with a range of about 23 to 85. Prior anti-PD-1, anti-PD-L1 or anti-CTLA-4 therapy was permitted, and about 40% of dose-escalation patients had received checkpoint inhibitors. Three dose-escalation patients achieved partial responses, one with hepatocellular carcinoma and two with cutaneous melanoma. The point of sequencing TCRbeta in the periphery was to test whether ivuxolimab changed TCR sequence diversity and drove clonal T-cell expansion. The monotherapy dose-escalation portion (N ≈ 56 patients) of the phase I ivuxolimab trial is reported in the paper. The paper's findings and limits, for the study overall: After ivuxolimab, CD8+ T cells had more expanded clones than CD4+ T cells on average. At doses of 0.1 to 3.0 mg/kg, clonal expansion of both CD4+ and CD8+ blood T cells was observed from baseline to week 6. Which antigens the clonally expanded peripheral T cells were specific for was not determined. Low levels of normalized T-cell clonal expansion were also seen in some patients who did not respond. In the 0.1-3.0 mg/kg groups, partial responders were among the patients with the lowest normalized peripheral clonal expansion, particularly in CD8+ T cells.

The germline V and J ends show losses of 2 bases and 8 bases respectively, and no gene match explains 5 bases of the junction. The germline V gene (reference sequence) provides CDR1 SEHNR and CDR2 FQNEAQ. Measured from the cysteine to the phenylalanine, the CDR3 is 15 residues long. Left in the record is the CDR3 DNA by itself, 45 bases read in frame from the first base. The trial excluded patients who had a history of autoimmune disease or who were on systemic immunosuppression. Peripheral blood for TCR sequencing was collected from all dose cohorts at baseline, on cycle 4 day 1, and on cycle 7 day 1. The samples were taken from a phase I, first-in-human, multicenter, open-label dose-escalation trial of ivuxolimab. Adults with locally advanced or metastatic melanoma, renal cell carcinoma, hepatocellular carcinoma or head and neck squamous cell carcinoma were enrolled in the trial. Before TCR sequencing, CD4+ T cells and CD8+ T cells were sorted from peripheral blood as separate populations.

As regards this clone: No cognate antigen has been identified for it. No qualities accompany the bases; no much larger clone lies one base away.

Genomic DNA was extracted from sorted cells for sequencing of the TCRbeta CDR3 region. The immunoSEQ Assay was used to sequence the TCRbeta CDR3 regions. Held by TCRdb, this immuneACCESS table contains in-frame sequences only and omits some clones. Under half of the omission traces to an unresolved V gene where checked; the cause of the rest is unknown. The sample records roughly 59,000 clones, about 80% of which are singletons. Around 2% of the sample belongs to the ten largest clones. The receptor's source is an adult with an advanced solid tumor such as melanoma, head and neck, liver or kidney cancer. This chain joins TRBV7-9 to TRBJ1-4; 10 middle bases align to TRBD1. Sample: CD4+ or CD8+ T cells sorted from blood, taken in a trial of the OX40 agonist ivuxolimab. CDR3 loop: CASSLPGTGDEKLFF. The sequenced DNA: TGTGCCAGCAGCTTACCCGGGACAGGGGACGAAAAACTGTTTTTT. With all but the CDR3 taken from the reference TRBV7-9 and TRBJ1-4 genes, the full variable domain is: DTGVSQNPRHKITKRGQNVTFRCDPISEHNRLYWYRQTLGQGPEFLTYFQNEAQLEKSRLLSDRFSAERPKGSFSTLEIQRTEQGDSAMYLCASSLPGTGDEKLFFGSGTQLSVL.